This T cell receptor beta chain was found in a study of Graves' ophthalmopathy and Graves' hyperthyroidism. CDR3 length: 15 residues. V was pared by 5 bases and J by 1 base, with 6 bases of the junction left unmatched. In germline, CDR1 is SGHAT, CDR2 FQNNGV. Scientists amplified the TCR beta CDR3 regions from RNA transcripts. HTBI primers were used in a first-round RT-PCR, which preceded a second-round multiplex PCR. TCRdb re-called the multiplex PCR reads with MiXCR, one entry per CDR3 protein. The sample holds 450,000 to 600,000 distinct CDR3 sequences, approximately 35% seen once. Other autoimmune diseases, uncontrolled infections, pregnancy or lactation ruled patients out of participation. Thyroid ultrasound, orbital computed tomography, TRAb, serum thyroxine and clinical symptoms formed the basis of diagnosis.

Specimen: peripheral blood or thyroid tissue (not recorded which). The clonotype originates from an adult man with Graves' hyperthyroidism. The chain employs TRBV11-2 and TRBJ2-3; 7 bases match TRBD2. As DNA, the CDR3 is TGTGCCAGCAGCGTGGAGCGGGGAGGCACAGATACGCAGTATTTT. This encodes CASSVERGGTDTQYF.